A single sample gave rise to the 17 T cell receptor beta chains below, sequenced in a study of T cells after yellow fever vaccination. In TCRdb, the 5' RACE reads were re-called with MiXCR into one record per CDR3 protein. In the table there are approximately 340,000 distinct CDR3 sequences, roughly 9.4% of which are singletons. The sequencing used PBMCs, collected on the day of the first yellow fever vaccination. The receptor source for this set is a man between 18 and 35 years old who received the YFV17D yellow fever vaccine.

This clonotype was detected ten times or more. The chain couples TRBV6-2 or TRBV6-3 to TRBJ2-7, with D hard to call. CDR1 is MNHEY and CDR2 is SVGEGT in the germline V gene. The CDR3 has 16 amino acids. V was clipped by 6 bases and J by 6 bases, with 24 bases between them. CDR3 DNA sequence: TGTGCCAGCAGCTCACCCCTGAGTCGCGGTGGGTTCGAGCAGTACGTC. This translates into CASSSPLSRGGFEQYV.

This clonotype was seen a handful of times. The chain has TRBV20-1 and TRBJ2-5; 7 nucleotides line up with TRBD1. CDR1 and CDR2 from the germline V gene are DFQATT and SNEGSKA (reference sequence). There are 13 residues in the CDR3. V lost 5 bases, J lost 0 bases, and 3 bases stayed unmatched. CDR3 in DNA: TGCAGTGCTCGGGGACAGTACCAAGAGACCCAGTACTTC. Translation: CSARGQYQETQYF.

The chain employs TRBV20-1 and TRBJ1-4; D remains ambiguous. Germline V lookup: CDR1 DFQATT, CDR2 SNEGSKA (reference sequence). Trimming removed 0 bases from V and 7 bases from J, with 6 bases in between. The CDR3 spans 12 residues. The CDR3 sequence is CSARDLGEKLFF. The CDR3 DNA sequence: TGCAGTGCTAGAGATCTGGGTGAAAAACTGTTTTTT.

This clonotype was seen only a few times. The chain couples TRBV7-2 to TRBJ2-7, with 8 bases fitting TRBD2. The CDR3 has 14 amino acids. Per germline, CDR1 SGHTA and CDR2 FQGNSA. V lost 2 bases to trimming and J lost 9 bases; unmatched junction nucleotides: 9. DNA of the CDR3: TGTGCCAGCAGCTTAACGTCCCAGACTAGCGCGCAGTACTTC. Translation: CASSLTSQTSAQYF.

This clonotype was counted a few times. The CDR3, as DNA: TGTGCCAGCAGCCGGGGTTACAATCAGCCCCAGCATTTT. It specifies CASSRGYNQPQHF. J is TRBJ1-5 and V is TRBV7-3; D is uncertain. V gave up 5 bases and J gave up 3 bases, with 8 bases separating them. Germline V CDR1 and CDR2: SGHTA, FQGTGA. This CDR3 is built from 13 residues.

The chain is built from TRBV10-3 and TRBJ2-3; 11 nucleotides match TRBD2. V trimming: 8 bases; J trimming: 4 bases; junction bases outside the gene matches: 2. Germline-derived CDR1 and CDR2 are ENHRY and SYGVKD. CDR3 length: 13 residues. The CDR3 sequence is CAILAGGSDTQYF. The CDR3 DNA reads TGTGCCATCCTAGCGGGGGGCTCAGATACGCAGTATTTT.

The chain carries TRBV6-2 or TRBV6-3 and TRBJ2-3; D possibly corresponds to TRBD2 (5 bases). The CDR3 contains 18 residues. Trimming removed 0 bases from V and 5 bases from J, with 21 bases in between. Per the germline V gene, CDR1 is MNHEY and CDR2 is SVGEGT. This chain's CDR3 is CASSYSIGLSEQEDTQYF. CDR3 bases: TGTGCCAGCAGTTACTCGATCGGTCTTAGCGAACAAGAAGATACGCAGTATTTT.

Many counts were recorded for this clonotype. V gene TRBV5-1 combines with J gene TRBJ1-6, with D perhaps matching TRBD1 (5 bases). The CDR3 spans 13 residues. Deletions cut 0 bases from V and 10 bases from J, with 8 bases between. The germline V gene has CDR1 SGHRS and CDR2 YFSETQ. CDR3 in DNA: TGCGCCAGCAGCTTGGCAGGGAGGTCACCCCTCCACTTT. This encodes CASSLAGRSPLHF.

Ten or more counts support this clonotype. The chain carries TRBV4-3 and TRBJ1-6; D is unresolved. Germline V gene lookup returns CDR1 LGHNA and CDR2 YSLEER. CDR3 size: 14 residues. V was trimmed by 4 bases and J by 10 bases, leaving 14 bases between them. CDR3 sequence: CASSRLDRGSPLHF. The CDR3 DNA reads TGCGCCAGCAGCCGCCTCGACCGGGGATCACCCCTCCACTTT.

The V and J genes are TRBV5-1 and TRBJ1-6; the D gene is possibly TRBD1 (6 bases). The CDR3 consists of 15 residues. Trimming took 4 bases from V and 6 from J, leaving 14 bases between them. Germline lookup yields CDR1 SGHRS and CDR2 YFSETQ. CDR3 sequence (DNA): TGCGCCAGCAGCCTGAGGACAGATACTAATTCACCCCTCCACTTT. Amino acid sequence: CASSLRTDTNSPLHF.

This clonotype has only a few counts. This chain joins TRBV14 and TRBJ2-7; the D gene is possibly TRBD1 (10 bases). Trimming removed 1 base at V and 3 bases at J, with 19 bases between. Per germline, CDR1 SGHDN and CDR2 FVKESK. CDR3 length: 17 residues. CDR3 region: CASSQAAGGTGDYEQYV. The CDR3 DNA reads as TGTGCCAGCAGCCAAGCGGCGGGAGGGACAGGGGACTACGAGCAGTACGTC.

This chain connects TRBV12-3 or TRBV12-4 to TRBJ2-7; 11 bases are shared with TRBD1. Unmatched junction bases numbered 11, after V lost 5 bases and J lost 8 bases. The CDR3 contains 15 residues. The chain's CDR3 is CASSRRTGGGFKQYF. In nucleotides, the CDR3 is TGTGCCAGCAGTCGACGGACAGGGGGCGGTTTTAAGCAGTACTTC.

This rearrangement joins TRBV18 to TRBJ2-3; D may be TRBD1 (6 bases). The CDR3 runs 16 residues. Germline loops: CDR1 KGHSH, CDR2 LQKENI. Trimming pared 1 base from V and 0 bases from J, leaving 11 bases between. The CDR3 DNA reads TGTGCCAGCTCACCACGGGGGCGTGCTAGCACAGATACGCAGTATTTT. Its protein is CASSPRGRASTDTQYF.

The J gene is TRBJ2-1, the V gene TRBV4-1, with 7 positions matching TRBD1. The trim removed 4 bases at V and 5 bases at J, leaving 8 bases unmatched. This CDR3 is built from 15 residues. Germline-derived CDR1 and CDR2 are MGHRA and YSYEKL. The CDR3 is CASSRTGTDNNEQFF. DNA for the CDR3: TGCGCCAGCAGCCGTACCGGGACAGATAACAATGAGCAGTTCTTC.

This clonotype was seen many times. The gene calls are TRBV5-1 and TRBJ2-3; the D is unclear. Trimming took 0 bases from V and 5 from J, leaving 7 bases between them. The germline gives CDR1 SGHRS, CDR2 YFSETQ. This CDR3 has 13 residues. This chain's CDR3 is CASSLAPLDTQYF. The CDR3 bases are TGCGCCAGCAGCTTGGCCCCGTTAGATACGCAGTATTTT.

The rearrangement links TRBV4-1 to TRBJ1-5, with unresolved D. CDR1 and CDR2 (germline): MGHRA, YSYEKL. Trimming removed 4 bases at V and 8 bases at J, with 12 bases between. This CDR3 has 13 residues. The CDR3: CASSPRLAEPQHF. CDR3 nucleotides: TGCGCCAGCAGCCCTCGTCTAGCCGAGCCCCAGCATTTT.

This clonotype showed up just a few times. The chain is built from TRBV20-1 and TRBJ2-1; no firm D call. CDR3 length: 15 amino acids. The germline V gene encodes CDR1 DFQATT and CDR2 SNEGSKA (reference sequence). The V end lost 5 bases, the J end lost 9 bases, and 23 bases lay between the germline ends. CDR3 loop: CSARPSSLGYGEQFF. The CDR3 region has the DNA TGCAGTGCTCGCCCAAGTTCCCTCGGGTACGGTGAGCAGTTCTTC.